These 8 T cell receptor beta chains were all obtained from the same sample, sequenced in a study of CD8+CD57+ T cells in acquired aplastic anemia. Genomic DNA, the template, was used for profiling of the TCR beta VDJ and CDR3. TCRdb used MiXCR to reprocess the reads, holding one entry per CDR3 protein. The sample lists 180,000 or so distinct CDR3 sequences, less than 50% occurring once. Previously, flow cytometry had revealed CD8+CD57+ cell expansion in the patients chosen for sequencing. Sequencing was performed on sorted CD4+, CD8+, or CD8+CD57+ T cells (not recorded which) from PBMCs. These receptors were obtained from a human donor with aplastic anemia.

The table lists this clonotype with many counts. The rearrangement links TRBV6-4 to TRBJ2-1, with D perhaps TRBD2 (6 bases). The CDR3 consists of 14 residues. V was clipped by 6 bases and J by 6 bases, with 15 bases between them. Germline CDR1 is MRHNA and CDR2 is SNTAGT. The CDR3 coding sequence is TGTGCCAGCAGGCGGGACCTCACCGCCAATGAGCAGTTCTTC. It yields the protein CASRRDLTANEQFF.

In the case of this clonotype: This is likely a read error, given that the CDR3 carries no conserved phenylalanine or tryptophan at its end. The rearrangement links TRBV15 to TRBJ2-2, with TRBD1 matching over 7 bases. This CDR3 is 17 amino acids long. Germline loops: CDR1 LNHNV, CDR2 YYDKDF (reference sequence). The CDR3 bases are TGTGCCACCAGCGGAGAAGAGGGGGCGAGGAACACCGGGGAGCTGTTTCTC. Translation: CATSGEEGARNTGELFL.

In this sample, this clonotype turned up a few times. The rearrangement links TRBV27 to TRBJ2-3; tentatively, D is TRBD1 or TRBD2 (5 bases each). The V end lost 6 bases, the J end lost 1 base, and 14 bases lay between the germline ends. The CDR3 length is 15 residues. Germline CDR1 and CDR2: MNHEY and SMNVEV (reference sequence). DNA of the CDR3: TGTGCCAGCAGGACACTAGGGGCCGGCACAGATACGCAGTATTTT. Encoded protein: CASRTLGAGTDTQYF.

CDR3 sequence reads: CASSLEPTPTDEQYF. CDR3 DNA: TGCGCCAGCAGCTTGGAGCCAACCCCCACGGACGAGCAGTACTTC. The chain recombines TRBV5-1 with TRBJ2-7; the D is unclear. The CDR3 has 15 residues. V gave up 0 bases and J gave up 5 bases, with 15 bases separating them. Germline CDR1 is SGHRS and CDR2 is YFSETQ. Full variable domain (missing parts from reference TRBV5-1 and TRBJ2-7): KAGVTQTPRYLIKTRGQQVTLSCSPISGHRSVSWYQQTPGQGLQFLFEYFSETQRNKGNFPGRFSGRQFSNSRSEMNVSTLELGDSALYLCASSLEPTPTDEQYFGPGTRLTVT.

V and J are TRBV3-1 and TRBJ1-3; perhaps TRBD1 as D (6 bases). Germline CDR1 reads LGHDT; CDR2 reads YNNKEL (reference sequence). Trimming cost V 0 bases and J 2 bases, with 17 bases left between them. The length of the CDR3 is 18 residues. CDR3 sequence (DNA): TGTGCCAGCAGCCAAGATGGGGAACAGGGAGATCCTGGAAACACCATATATTTT. Protein sequence: CASSQDGEQGDPGNTIYF.

This rearrangement joins TRBV4-2 to TRBJ2-3, with 11 bases that match TRBD2. Losses at the gene ends were 0 bases for V and 1 base for J; bases not matched to a gene: 3. This CDR3 region has 17 residues. Germline V lookup: CDR1 LGHNA, CDR2 YNFKEQ. CDR3 region: CASSQEVLAGGTDTQYF. CDR3 sequence (DNA): TGTGCCAGCAGCCAAGAAGTACTAGCGGGGGGCACAGATACGCAGTATTTT.

The chain recombines TRBV3-1 with TRBJ2-5, with 9 nucleotides matching TRBD1. Trimming cost V 1 base and J 5 bases; bases outside gene matches: 8. The germline V gene has CDR1 LGHDT and CDR2 YNNKEL (reference sequence). The CDR3 runs 16 residues. The CDR3 region has the DNA TGTGCCAGCAGCCAAGGAGGACAGGGGATGTATGAGACCCAGTACTTC. Amino acid sequence: CASSQGGQGMYETQYF.

About this clonotype: One junction end does not reproduce the germline sequence, and a read error may be involved. V is TRBV28 and J is TRBJ1-4; no definite D call. The CDR3 is 14 residues long. Per germline, CDR1 MDHEN and CDR2 SYDVKM. CDR3 sequence (DNA): TGTGCCAGCAGTTTGATAGCAACTAATGAAAAACTGTCTTTT. Translation gives CASSLIATNEKLSF.